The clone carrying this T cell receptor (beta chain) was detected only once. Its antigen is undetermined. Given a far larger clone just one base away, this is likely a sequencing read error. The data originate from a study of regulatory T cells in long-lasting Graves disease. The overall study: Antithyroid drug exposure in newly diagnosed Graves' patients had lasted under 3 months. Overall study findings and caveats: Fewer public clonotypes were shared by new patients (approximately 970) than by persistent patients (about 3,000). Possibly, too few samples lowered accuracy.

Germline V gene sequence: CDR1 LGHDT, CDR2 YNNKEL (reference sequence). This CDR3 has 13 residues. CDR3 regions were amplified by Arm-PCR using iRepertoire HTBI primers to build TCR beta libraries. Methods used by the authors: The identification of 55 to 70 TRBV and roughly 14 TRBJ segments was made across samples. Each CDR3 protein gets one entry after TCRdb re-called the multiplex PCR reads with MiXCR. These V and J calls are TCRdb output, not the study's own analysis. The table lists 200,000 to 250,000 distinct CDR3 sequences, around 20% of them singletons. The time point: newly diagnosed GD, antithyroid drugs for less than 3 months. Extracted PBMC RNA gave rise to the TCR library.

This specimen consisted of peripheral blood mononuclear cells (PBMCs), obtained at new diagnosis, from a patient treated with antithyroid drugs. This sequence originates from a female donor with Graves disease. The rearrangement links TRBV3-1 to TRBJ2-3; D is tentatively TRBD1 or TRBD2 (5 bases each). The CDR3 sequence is CAISPSLGDTQYF. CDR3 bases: TGCGCCATCAGCCCCTCCCTGGGGGACACGCAGTATTTT.